Listed here is a single T cell receptor beta chain. No cognate antigen has been identified for it. The record has no base qualities; no much larger clone is one base away. This sample includes further DNA sequences coding for the same CDR3. The data are from a study of shared clonotypes between healthy human individuals (dated by TCRdb to between 2020 and 2021). Regarding the study in general: The cohort included three men and a couple of women between 18 and 49 years of age. Different laboratories and diverse techniques were used to prepare libraries and sequence TCR repertoires, to increase sequencing depth and limit assay-specific biases. The study deeply sequenced blood TCR repertoires of about 5 healthy adults to estimate repertoire size and the extent of clonotype sharing between individuals. For each donor, CD4 naive and CD4 memory were each run on three plates, CD8 naive on two plates, and CD8 memory on one plate. Each donor's leukapheresis produced roughly between roughly 0.85 and 10 billion PBMCs.

The investigation overall reported the following: Pairwise subsampling indicated that sequencing depth was expected to affect the degree of clonotype sharing among donors. Because the study included a small number of donors, the genetic and exposure-history diversity represented was limited. Even with the large sequencing depth, rarefaction of the sorted-subset datasets indicated that sequencing was incomplete. Compared with non-shared clonotypes, the clonotypes found in all four sorted-subset donors had higher generation probabilities. Only blood was sampled, and tissue TCR repertoires likely differ from those in blood. Naive subsets generally had larger estimated clonotype richness than memory subsets did. About 4.5% of naive CD4, 3.5% of naive CD8, 2.3% of memory CD4, and 0.35% to 0.5% of memory CD8 clonotypes were shared across four donors.

Compared with germline, V lacks 3 bases and J lacks 3 bases; bases without a gene match: 5. Its CDR3 holds 16 amino acids, cysteine through phenylalanine. This entry keeps only the CDR3 DNA: 48 bases, framed from base 1. Reading the germline V gene gives CDR1 SGHRS and CDR2 YFSETQ. TCR CDR3 regions were amplified from genomic DNA by multiplex PCR using the deep immunoSEQ assay. Genomic DNA extracted from each cell subset was distributed evenly over all wells of several immunoSEQ 96-well plates, and each plate served as one replicate. For sorted subsets, each replicate PCR was loaded with 200 ng genomic DNA, equivalent to some 31,000 T cell genomes. Purified libraries were quantified with a Qubit 3.0 fluorometer, sized on a Bioanalyzer 2100, and re-quantified with the KAPA Library Quantification kit. Every immunoSEQ 96-well plate was sequenced on a dedicated single-read 150-cycle Illumina NextSeq 550 flow cell. Regarding the original processing steps: Because only junctional sequences without quality scores were contained in the immunoSEQ output, filtering matching that applied to full-length reads could not be performed. Sequences were annotated with PyIR, a Python wrapper for IgBLAST v1.9, and V/J genes and CDR3 were assigned using IMGT germline references. Reads with weak V/J assignments (E-value above 1e-6), missing CDR3, stop codons, out-of-frame junctions, or ambiguous translated residues were removed. A V3J clonotype was defined by an identical inferred V gene, J gene, and CDR3 amino acid sequence. The percentage overlap between two repertoires was calculated by dividing the number of shared unique clonotypes by the size of the smaller repertoire. Three approaches were used to assess repertoire richness: RTK rarefaction, the Chao1 estimator, and Recon v2.1 estimates of unobserved clonotypes. For all TCRbeta clonotypes obtained by the gDNA method from four donors, generation probabilities were computed with OLGA. This immuneACCESS table, as held by TCRdb, lists in-frame sequences with V and J called but not all clones. Of the missing ones, under half trace to an unresolved V gene in checked studies; the others have no known cause. That table gives V, J and clone size, and the DNA gave D and trimming. The sample table contains under 1,100,000 clones; only one count was recorded for approximately 70% of them. Clones ranked in the top ten supply around 1.5% of the sample.

Donors were healthy HIV-negative adults with no recently reported acute infections or vaccinations. All donors were Caucasian adults living in Nashville, Tennessee, USA. CD4+ T cells were enriched by magnetic negative selection, after which naive cells were positively selected on CD45RA and the negative fraction was taken as the memory subset. After blood collection by leukapheresis, PBMCs were isolated using Ficoll-Histopaque density gradient centrifugation and then cryopreserved in the vapor phase of liquid nitrogen. Analytical flow cytometry was used to check the purity and quantity of every magnetically sorted T cell population. Genomic DNA was isolated from every sorted fraction and measured by UV absorbance on a Nanodrop 2000c.

The sequenced material came from memory CD4+ T cells sorted from blood. The cell subset or site label corresponds to: CD45RA-negative fraction. The chain is assembled from TRBV5-1 and TRBJ2-3; 12 nucleotides in the junction match TRBD2. This clonotype was obtained from a young man in good health. The bases are TGCGCCAGCAGCTCAGAACTAGCGGGGGGTACAGATACGCAGTATTTT. This is translated as CASSSELAGGTDTQYF.